This T cell receptor beta chain was captured in a study of T cell responses to AZD1222 COVID-19 vaccine. Study-level findings and limits: Females made up more of the donors, who were largely white British, and clonal diversity may have come out too low. Along spike, vaccine-associated CD4 TCRs were found throughout, with dominance at 160-218 and 743-854. With two AZD1222 doses given, Spike-specific TCR breadth and depth both rose.

Produced via immunoSEQ multiplex PCR; TCRdb's table is partial and in-frame only. The sample shows 77,000 or so clones, approximately 90% of them seen only once. About this clone itself: What it binds is unknown.

Germline V gene lookup returns CDR1 LGHDT and CDR2 YNNKEL (reference sequence). The CDR3 is 13 amino acids. Trimming shortened V by 3 bases and J by 7 bases, and 12 bases separated the two germline ends. The TCR originated in an adult in good health. The chain has TRBV3-1 (or the pseudogene TRBV3-2) and TRBJ1-2, with D possibly being TRBD1 (6 bases). This material consisted of peripheral blood, taken on day 0 of AZD1222 vaccination. The CDR3 sequence is CASSHGGRLGYTF. Written as DNA, the CDR3 is TGTGCCAGCAGCCATGGGGGGCGCCTTGGCTACACCTTC.